The 22 T cell receptor beta chains reported below all come from one sample, sequenced in a study of T cell responses to AZD1222 COVID-19 vaccine. This table comes from immunoSEQ multiplex PCR, and its TCRdb copy is limited to in-frame clones, with some not included. The data contain some 120,000 clones, 90% to 95% of them seen just once; the ten biggest clones take up 2.5% to 3.5%. This specimen was peripheral blood, taken on day 0 of AZD1222 vaccination. The receptors were gathered from an adult in good health.

The rearrangement joins TRBV18 to TRBJ2-1; 7 bases match TRBD2. The CDR3 is 16 residues long. The J segment lost 7 bases and the V segment lost 4 bases, leaving 13 bases of the junction unmatched. Germline values: CDR1 KGHSH, CDR2 LQKENI. CDR3 DNA: TGTGCCAGCTCACGCCAAGGCACGGGACTATTAAATGAGCAGTTCTTC. This sequence encodes CASSRQGTGLLNEQFF.

The chain carries TRBV7-9 and TRBJ1-4; D remains ambiguous. Germline lookup yields CDR1 SEHNR and CDR2 FQNEAQ (reference sequence). Between the trimmed V and J ends, which lost 4 bases and 8 bases, there was a span of 20 bases. The CDR3 sequence is 16 residues long. As DNA, the CDR3 is TGTGCCAGCAGCTCCCTTTCGGGTCGGTTTTGGGAAAAACTGTTTTTT. This sequence encodes CASSSLSGRFWEKLFF.

The chain recombines TRBV21-1 with TRBJ2-5. TRBV21-1 is marked as a pseudogene. The CDR3 totals 14 residues. The CDR3 DNA sequence: TGTGCCAGCAGCTCCCCGGTACAGAGGGAGACCCAGTACTTC. Translated: CASSSPVQRETQYF.

The J gene is TRBJ1-2, the V gene TRBV5-4, with a tentative D call TRBD1 (5 bases). This CDR3 is built from 15 residues. Germline CDR1 reads SGHNT; CDR2 reads YYREEE (reference sequence). The V and J ends lost 0 bases and 3 bases respectively, with 12 bases between them. CDR3 in DNA: TGTGCCAGCAGCTTGGCCATACGGGGGGACTATGGCTACACCTTC. Protein product: CASSLAIRGDYGYTF.

The rearrangement joins TRBV7-3 to TRBJ1-2; D gene unclear. CDR3 size: 13 residues. V lost 2 bases to trimming and J lost 2 bases, with 6 bases between them. Germline CDR1 reads SGHTA; CDR2 reads FQGTGA. The DNA for the CDR3 is TGTGCCAGCAGCTTACATGGGAACTATGGCTACACCTTC. Residues: CASSLHGNYGYTF.

This sequence joins TRBV7-6 and TRBJ2-2; D tentatively fits TRBD1 or TRBD2 (5 bases each). The germline V gene has CDR1 SGHVS and CDR2 FNYEAQ. The CDR3 runs 16 residues. V dropped 0 bases and J dropped 4 bases, with 12 bases sitting between them. CDR3 sequence reads: CASSLARGMSTGELFF. CDR3 coding DNA: TGTGCCAGCAGCTTAGCGAGGGGAATGAGCACCGGGGAGCTGTTTTTT.

V and J are TRBV2 and TRBJ2-3; D is ambiguous. Germline V gives CDR1 SNHLY, CDR2 FYNNEI. This CDR3 contains 13 residues. Trimming pared 1 base from V and 5 bases from J, leaving 7 bases between. Here the CDR3 reads CASSEGTGDTQYF. CDR3 coding DNA: TGTGCCAGCAGTGAAGGAACGGGAGATACGCAGTATTTT.

The rearrangement joins TRBV28 to TRBJ1-1; D unresolved. CDR3 length: 14 residues. V was pared by 8 bases and J by 1 base, with 14 bases between. Germline lookup yields CDR1 MDHEN and CDR2 SYDVKM. This CDR3 reads CASPSGTSNTEAFF. The CDR3 region has the DNA TGTGCCAGCCCCTCGGGCACCTCGAACACTGAAGCTTTCTTT. The full variable domain, its missing parts supplied by reference TRBV28 and TRBJ1-1, is DVKVTQSSRYLVKRTGEKVFLECVQDMDHENMFWYRQDPGLGLRLIYFSYDVKMKEKGDIPEGYSVSREKKERFSLILESASTNQTSMYLCASPSGTSNTEAFFGQGTRLTVV.

The CDR3 sequence is CASSLRDYGKLFF. The CDR3 nucleotides are TGTGCCAGTAGCCTTCGGGACTACGGAAAACTGTTTTTT. This chain uses TRBV19 with TRBJ1-4; D perhaps matches TRBD1 (5 bases). Germline V gene data show CDR1 as LNHDA and CDR2 as SQIVND (reference sequence). V lost 6 bases to trimming and J lost 10 bases, with 15 bases between them. The CDR3 is 13 residues long.

The chain couples TRBV29-1 to TRBJ2-7; D remains unclear. The V end lost 0 bases, the J end lost 4 bases, and 7 bases lay between the germline ends. The CDR3 covers 12 residues. Germline loops: CDR1 SQVTM, CDR2 ANQGSEA. CDR3 nucleotide sequence: TGCAGCGTTGAAGATTTCTCATACGAGCAGTACTTC. This sequence encodes CSVEDFSYEQYF.

The J gene is TRBJ1-3, the V gene TRBV5-1; D is perhaps TRBD1 (5 bases). CDR1 and CDR2 (germline): SGHRS, YFSETQ. V was trimmed by 0 bases and J by 3 bases, leaving 13 bases between them. The CDR3 covers 16 residues. The CDR3 nucleotides read TGCGCCAGCAGCTTGGGCCTGAGCGGGGGTGGAAACACCATATATTTT. Translating it yields CASSLGLSGGGNTIYF.

The gene calls are TRBV28 and TRBJ2-1, with D possibly being TRBD1 (6 bases). Trimming left V 3 bases short and J 1 base short, with 19 bases between. This CDR3 has 18 residues. Germline V gives CDR1 MDHEN, CDR2 SYDVKM. The CDR3 DNA is TGTGCCAGCAGTTTGGCCGGATATCTTAGGGGGTCCTACAATGAGCAGTTCTTC. Translating gives CASSLAGYLRGSYNEQFF.

The chain carries TRBV4-1 and TRBJ2-2; the D is unclear. The CDR3 contains 13 residues. CDR1 and CDR2 (germline): MGHRA, YSYEKL. V gave up 5 bases and J gave up 6 bases, with 10 bases separating them. For the CDR3, the DNA is TGCGCCAGCAGCTCCGTGACCCCCGGGGAGCTGTTTTTT. Its protein is CASSSVTPGELFF.

The J gene is TRBJ2-7, the V gene TRBV11-2; TRBD1 matches 9 bases. The V and J ends lost 3 bases and 3 bases, in that order; junction bases with no gene match: 3. This CDR3 is 14 amino acids long. Germline V gene sequence: CDR1 SGHAT, CDR2 FQNNGV. CDR3 DNA sequence: TGTGCCAGCAGCTTTGGGACAGGGAACTACGAGCAGTACTTC. Translated, it gives CASSFGTGNYEQYF.

This chain uses TRBV6-5 with TRBJ2-7; maybe TRBD2 (6 bases). This CDR3 region has 14 residues. CDR1 is MNHEY and CDR2 is SVGAGI in the germline V gene. Trimming took 2 bases from V and 2 from J, leaving 10 bases between them. CDR3 region: CASSYTPGAYEQYF. CDR3 coding DNA: TGTGCCAGCAGTTACACTCCGGGAGCCTACGAGCAGTACTTC.

The chain joins TRBV27 to TRBJ2-7, with D uncertain. Germline CDR1 MNHEY, CDR2 SMNVEV (reference sequence). V was clipped by 8 bases and J by 0 bases, with 8 bases between them. This CDR3 has 12 residues. CDR3 DNA: TGTGCCAGCGGCCCCAGCTCCTACGAGCAGTACTTC. It translates to CASGPSSYEQYF.

This clone was counted a single time. The sample has other DNA sequences that encode this CDR3 too. This chain joins TRBV11-2 and TRBJ2-7, with 10 nucleotides matching TRBD2. CDR1 and CDR2 from the germline V gene are SGHAT and FQNNGV. This CDR3 is 15 amino acids long. V shed 2 bases, J shed 2 bases, and the junction held 3 bases outside the gene matches. DNA for the CDR3: TGTGCCAGCAGCTTACAACTAGCGGGGACCTACGAGCAGTACTTC. It yields the protein CASSLQLAGTYEQYF.

The chain couples TRBV7-9 to TRBJ2-7; D is unresolved. This CDR3 contains 11 residues. V dropped 3 bases and J dropped 3 bases, with 3 bases sitting between them. From germline, CDR1 is SEHNR and CDR2 FQNEAQ (reference sequence). CDR3 DNA: TGTGCCAGCAGCTTCAGCTACGAGCAGTACTTC. Translation: CASSFSYEQYF.

The chain carries TRBV14 and TRBJ2-7, with TRBD2 identical over 11 bases. The J segment lost 3 bases and the V segment lost 4 bases, leaving 5 bases of the junction unmatched. The germline gives CDR1 SGHDN, CDR2 FVKESK. The CDR3 runs to 15 residues. As DNA, the CDR3 is TGTGCCAGCAGCCCAGGGGGGACTAGCGGCTACGAGCAGTACTTC. It specifies CASSPGGTSGYEQYF. The whole variable domain, remainder taken from reference TRBV14 and TRBJ2-7, is EAGVTQFPSHSVIEKGQTVTLRCDPISGHDNLYWYRRVMGKEIKFLLHFVKESKQDESGMPNNRFLAERTGGTYSTLKVQPAELEDSGVYFCASSPGGTSGYEQYFGPGTRLTVT.

V usage is TRBV28 and J usage is TRBJ2-7; D possibly matches TRBD1 or TRBD2 (5 bases each). The length of the CDR3 is 12 residues. CDR1 is MDHEN and CDR2 is SYDVKM in the germline V gene. Trimming took 6 bases from V and 13 from J, leaving 19 bases between them. CDR3 loop: CASSKRWAGSYF. For the CDR3, the DNA is TGTGCCAGCAGCAAGAGGTGGGCAGGGAGTTACTTC.

This rearrangement joins TRBV5-4 to TRBJ2-7; 8 bases fit TRBD2. CDR3 length: 14 amino acids. Trimming took 2 bases from V and 2 from J; bases not matched to a gene: 3. In germline, CDR1 is SGHNT, CDR2 YYREEE (reference sequence). The CDR3 sequence is CASSFYGRAYEQYF. In DNA, the CDR3 is TGTGCCAGCAGCTTTTACGGGAGGGCCTACGAGCAGTACTTC. Full variable domain (missing parts from reference TRBV5-4 and TRBJ2-7): ETGVTQSPTHLIKTRGQQVTLRCSSQSGHNTVSWYQQALGQGPQFIFQYYREEENGRGNFPPRFSGLQFPNYSSELNVNALELDDSALYLCASSFYGRAYEQYFGPGTRLTVT.

CDR3 sequence (DNA): TGTGCCAGCAGCGACCCCGGGCTAGCGGCCTACGAGCAGTACTTC. Amino acid sequence: CASSDPGLAAYEQYF. This chain uses TRBV11-2 with TRBJ2-7, with TRBD2 matching over 7 bases. The CDR3 runs to 15 residues. Trimming at V came to 5 bases and at J to 2 bases, leaving 9 bases not matched to a gene. Per germline, CDR1 SGHAT and CDR2 FQNNGV. Variable domain in full (rest from reference TRBV11-2 and TRBJ2-7): EAGVAQSPRYKIIEKRQSVAFWCNPISGHATLYWYQQILGQGPKLLIQFQNNGVVDDSQLPKDRFSAERLKGVDSTLKIQPAKLEDSAVYLCASSDPGLAAYEQYFGPGTRLTVT.